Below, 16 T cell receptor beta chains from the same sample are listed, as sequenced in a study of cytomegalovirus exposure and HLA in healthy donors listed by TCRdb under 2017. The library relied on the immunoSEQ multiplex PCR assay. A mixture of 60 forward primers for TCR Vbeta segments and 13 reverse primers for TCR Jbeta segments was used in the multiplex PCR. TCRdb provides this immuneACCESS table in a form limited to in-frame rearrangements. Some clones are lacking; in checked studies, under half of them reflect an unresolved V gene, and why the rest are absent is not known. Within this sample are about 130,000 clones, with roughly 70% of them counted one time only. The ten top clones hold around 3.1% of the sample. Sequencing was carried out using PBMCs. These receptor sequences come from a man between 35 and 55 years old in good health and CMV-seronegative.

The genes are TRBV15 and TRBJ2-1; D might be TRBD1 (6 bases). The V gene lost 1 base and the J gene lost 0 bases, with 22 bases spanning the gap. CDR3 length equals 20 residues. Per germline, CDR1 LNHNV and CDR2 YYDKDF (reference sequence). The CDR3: CATSRGEMGQPPGSYNEQFF. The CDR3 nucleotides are TGTGCCACCAGCAGAGGAGAAATGGGACAACCGCCCGGCTCCTACAATGAGCAGTTCTTC.

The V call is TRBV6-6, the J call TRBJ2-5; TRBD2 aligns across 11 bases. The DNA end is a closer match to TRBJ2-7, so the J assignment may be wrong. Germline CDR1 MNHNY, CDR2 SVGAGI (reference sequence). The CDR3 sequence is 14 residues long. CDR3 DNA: TGTGCCAGCAGTTCGGGACTAGCGGCCCACGAGCAGTACTTC. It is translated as CASSSGLAAHEQYF.

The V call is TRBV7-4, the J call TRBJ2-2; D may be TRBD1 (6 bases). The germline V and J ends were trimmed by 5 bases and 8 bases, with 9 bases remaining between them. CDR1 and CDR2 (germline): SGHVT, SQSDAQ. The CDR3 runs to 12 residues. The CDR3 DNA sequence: TGTGCCAGCAGCCCCAGGGGAGGGGAGCTGTTTTTT. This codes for CASSPRGGELFF.

For the CDR3, the DNA is TGTGCCTGGAGTGTGAGTGTCGGCACTGAAGCTTTCTTT. Protein product: CAWSVSVGTEAFF. The chain recombines TRBV30 with TRBJ1-1, with unresolved D. Per the germline V gene, CDR1 is GTSNPN and CDR2 is SVGIG (reference sequence). The CDR3 has 13 residues. Trimming stripped 0 bases from V and 4 bases from J, with 9 bases between.

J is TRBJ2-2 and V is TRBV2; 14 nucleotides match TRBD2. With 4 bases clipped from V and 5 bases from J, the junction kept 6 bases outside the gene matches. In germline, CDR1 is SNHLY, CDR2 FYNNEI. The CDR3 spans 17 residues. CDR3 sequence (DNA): TGTGCCAGCAGTGGATATGGACTAGCGGGGGGAACCGGGGAGCTGTTTTTT. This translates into CASSGYGLAGGTGELFF.

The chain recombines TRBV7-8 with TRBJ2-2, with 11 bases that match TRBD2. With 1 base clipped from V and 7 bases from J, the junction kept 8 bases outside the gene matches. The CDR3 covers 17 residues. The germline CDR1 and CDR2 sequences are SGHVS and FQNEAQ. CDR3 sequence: CASSLGVSGGAVGELFF. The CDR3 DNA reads TGTGCCAGCAGCTTAGGCGTTAGCGGGGGGGCGGTCGGGGAGCTGTTTTTT.

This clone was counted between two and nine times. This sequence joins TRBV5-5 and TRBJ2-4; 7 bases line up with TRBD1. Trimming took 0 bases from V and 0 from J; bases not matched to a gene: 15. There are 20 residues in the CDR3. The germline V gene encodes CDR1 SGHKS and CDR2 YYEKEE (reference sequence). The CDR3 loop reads CASSLVVGQEASLAKNIQYF. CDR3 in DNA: TGTGCCAGCAGCTTGGTGGTTGGACAGGAGGCCTCACTAGCCAAAAACATTCAGTACTTC.

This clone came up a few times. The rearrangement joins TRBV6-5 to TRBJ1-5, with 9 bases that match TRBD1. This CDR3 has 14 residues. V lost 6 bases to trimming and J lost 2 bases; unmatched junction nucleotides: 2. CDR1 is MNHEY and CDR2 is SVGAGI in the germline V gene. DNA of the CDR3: TGTGCCAGCAGAACAGGGGGCGGCAATCAGCCCCAGCATTTT. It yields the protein CASRTGGGNQPQHF.

CDR3 in amino acids: CASSRQPSYEQYF. The CDR3 DNA follows: TGTGCCAGCAGTCGACAGCCCTCCTACGAGCAGTACTTC. J is TRBJ2-7 and V is TRBV6-5, with a weak D call TRBD1 (5 bases). This CDR3 has 13 amino acids. In germline, CDR1 is MNHEY, CDR2 SVGAGI. V lost 5 bases, J lost 0 bases, and 8 bases lay in between.

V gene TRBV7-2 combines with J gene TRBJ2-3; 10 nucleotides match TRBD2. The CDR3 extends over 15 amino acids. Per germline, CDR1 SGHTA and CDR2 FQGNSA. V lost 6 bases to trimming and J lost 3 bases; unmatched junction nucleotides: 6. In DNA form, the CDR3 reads TGTGCCAGCAGGCTCCCGGGACTAGCGACAGATACGCAGTATTTT. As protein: CASRLPGLATDTQYF.

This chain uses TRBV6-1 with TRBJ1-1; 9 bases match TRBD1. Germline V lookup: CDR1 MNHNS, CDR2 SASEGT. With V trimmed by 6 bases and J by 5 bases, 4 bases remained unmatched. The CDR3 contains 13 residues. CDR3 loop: CASRPGQGTEAFF. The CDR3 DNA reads TGTGCCAGCAGACCGGGACAGGGAACTGAAGCTTTCTTT.

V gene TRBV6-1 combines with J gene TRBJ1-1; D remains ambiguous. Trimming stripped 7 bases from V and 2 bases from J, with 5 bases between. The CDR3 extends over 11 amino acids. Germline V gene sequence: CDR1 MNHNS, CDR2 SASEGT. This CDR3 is CASILNTEAFF. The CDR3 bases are TGTGCCAGCATTCTAAACACTGAAGCTTTCTTT.

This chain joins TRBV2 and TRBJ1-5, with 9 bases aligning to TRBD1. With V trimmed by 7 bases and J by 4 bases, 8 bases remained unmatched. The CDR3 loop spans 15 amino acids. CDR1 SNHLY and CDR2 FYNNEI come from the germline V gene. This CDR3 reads CASIKDRGTNQPQHF. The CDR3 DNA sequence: TGTGCCAGCATTAAGGACAGGGGCACTAATCAGCCCCAGCATTTT.

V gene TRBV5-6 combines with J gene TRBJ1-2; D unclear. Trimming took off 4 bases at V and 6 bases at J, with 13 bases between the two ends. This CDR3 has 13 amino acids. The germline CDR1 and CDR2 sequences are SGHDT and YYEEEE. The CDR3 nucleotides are TGTGCCAGCAGCCTCGCGGGAGTCAATGGCTACACCTTC. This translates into CASSLAGVNGYTF.

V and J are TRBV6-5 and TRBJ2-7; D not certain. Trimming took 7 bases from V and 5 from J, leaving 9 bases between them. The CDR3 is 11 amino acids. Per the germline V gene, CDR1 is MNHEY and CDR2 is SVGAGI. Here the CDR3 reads CASTQANEQYF. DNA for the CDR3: TGTGCCAGCACCCAGGCCAACGAGCAGTACTTC.

The CDR3 DNA sequence: TGTGCCAGCAGCCAGACAGGGCCTAACTATGGCTACACCTTC. This translates into CASSQTGPNYGYTF. This chain links TRBV13 with TRBJ1-2; TRBD1 aligns across 7 bases. CDR3 size: 14 residues. V lost 5 bases, J lost 0 bases, and 3 bases stayed unmatched. CDR1 is PRHDT and CDR2 is FYEKMQ in the germline V gene (reference sequence).